The 10 T cell receptor beta chains below were found in one sample sequenced in a study of cytomegalovirus exposure and HLA in healthy donors. Clones were read by immunoSEQ multiplex PCR, and TCRdb kept only the in-frame ones, dropping some. The sample holds 90,000 to 120,000 clones; 70% to 90% are singletons and the top ten take about 2.9%. Input material: PBMCs. These receptors originate from a woman aged 18-29 years in good health and CMV-seronegative.

The gene calls are TRBV6-5 and TRBJ2-7; possible D gene TRBD1, 6 bases. CDR3 size: 12 residues. Deletions cut 8 bases from V and 5 bases from J, with 13 bases between. Per the germline V gene, CDR1 is MNHEY and CDR2 is SVGAGI. In DNA, the CDR3 is TGTGCCAGCCGGAGATGGGGGCACGAGCAGTACTTC. Amino acids: CASRRWGHEQYF.

A few counts support this clone. The CDR3 reads CASSLNRDGYTF. The DNA of the CDR3 is TGTGCCAGCAGCCTGAACAGGGATGGCTACACCTTC. V is TRBV5-6 and J is TRBJ1-2; TRBD1 might be the D (6 bases). The V gene lost 4 bases and the J gene lost 6 bases, with 10 bases spanning the gap. Germline V gives CDR1 SGHDT, CDR2 YYEEEE. The CDR3 runs 12 residues.

The chain has TRBV9 and TRBJ2-7, with D possibly TRBD1 on 6 matching bases. Trimming took 0 bases from V and 4 from J, leaving 14 bases between them. Germline V gives CDR1 SGDLS, CDR2 YYNGEE. The CDR3 runs 15 residues. The CDR3 protein is CASSVAWGLGYEQYF. The CDR3 DNA reads TGTGCCAGCAGCGTAGCTTGGGGGCTGGGGTACGAGCAGTACTTC.

The chain is built from TRBV5-1 and TRBJ1-3, with 7 bases identical to TRBD1. This CDR3 region has 16 residues. Germline loops: CDR1 SGHRS, CDR2 YFSETQ. J was trimmed by 1 base and V by 4 bases; bases with no gene match: 8. For the CDR3, the DNA is TGCGCCAGCAGCACCGGGGGACAGTTATCTGGAAACACCATATATTTT. This gives the protein CASSTGGQLSGNTIYF.

The chain carries TRBV6-4 and TRBJ2-3; 7 bases fit TRBD1. The CDR3 is made up of 15 amino acids. Germline V gene data show CDR1 as MRHNA and CDR2 as SNTAGT. The V gene end was trimmed by 3 bases and the J gene end by 9 bases; junction bases not matched to a gene: 12. The CDR3 spells CASSEGGSGTATQYF. The CDR3 nucleotides read TGTGCCAGCAGTGAAGGGGGCTCCGGGACAGCAACGCAGTATTTT.

V usage is TRBV25-1 and J usage is TRBJ2-3; 9 bases fit TRBD1. With V trimmed by 5 bases and J by 4 bases, 4 bases remained unmatched. Looked up from germline, CDR1 is MGHDK and CDR2 is SYGVNS. The CDR3 is made up of 14 amino acids. The CDR3, as DNA: TGTGCCAGCAGTCCGGGACAGGGCCCAGATACGCAGTATTTT. Translation: CASSPGQGPDTQYF.

The V gene is TRBV29-1, the J gene TRBJ1-2, with D tentatively TRBD1 (5 bases). CDR3 size: 19 residues. V lost 0 bases, J lost 2 bases, and 25 bases lay in between. Germline CDR1 SQVTM, CDR2 ANQGSEA. The CDR3 region has the DNA TGCAGCGTTGAAGATTCCCCGACCTCTACAGGAATTGGAAACTATGGCTACACCTTC. Its translation is CSVEDSPTSTGIGNYGYTF.

The chain has TRBV21-1 and TRBJ2-7; the table's D call, TRBD1, has no DNA check behind it. TRBV21-1 is a pseudogene locus. The CDR3 is 16 amino acids. The CDR3 DNA follows: TGTGCCAGCAGCAAAGGTGGGACAGGGGATTCCTACGAGCAGTACTTC. Translation: CASSKGGTGDSYEQYF.

The chain joins TRBV20-1 to TRBJ1-2; perhaps TRBD1 as D (5 bases). There are 11 residues in the CDR3. The germline gives CDR1 DFQATT, CDR2 SNEGSKA (reference sequence). V was cut by 2 bases and J by 4 bases, with 5 bases left in between. The CDR3 DNA is TGCAGTGCTAGACAGGGCTATGGCTACACCTTC. Residues: CSARQGYGYTF.

The V and J genes are TRBV11-2 and TRBJ2-2; perhaps TRBD2 as D (6 bases). Deletions cut 6 bases from V and 6 bases from J, with 17 bases between. Germline CDR1 is SGHAT and CDR2 is FQNNGV. The CDR3 loop spans 15 amino acids. The CDR3 region has the DNA TGTGCCAGCAGGCCCCACGGGGGAACACCCGGGGAGCTGTTTTTT. It codes for CASRPHGGTPGELFF.